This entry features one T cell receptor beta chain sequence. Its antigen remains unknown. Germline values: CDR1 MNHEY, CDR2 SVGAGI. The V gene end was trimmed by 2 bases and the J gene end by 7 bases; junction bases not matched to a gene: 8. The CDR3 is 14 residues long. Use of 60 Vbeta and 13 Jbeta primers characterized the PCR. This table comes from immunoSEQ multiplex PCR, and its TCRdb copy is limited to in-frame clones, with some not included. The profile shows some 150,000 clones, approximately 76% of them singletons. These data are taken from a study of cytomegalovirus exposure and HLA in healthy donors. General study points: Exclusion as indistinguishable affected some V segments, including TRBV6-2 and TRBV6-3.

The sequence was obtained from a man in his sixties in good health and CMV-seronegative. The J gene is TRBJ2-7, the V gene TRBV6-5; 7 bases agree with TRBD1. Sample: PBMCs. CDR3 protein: CASSYVGRGSEQYF. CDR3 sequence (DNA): TGTGCCAGCAGTTACGTGGGCAGGGGGTCGGAGCAGTACTTC.